This T cell receptor (beta chain) was obtained from a study of blood T cell repertoires in COVID-19. Study-wide background: Donors in the United States, Italy and Spain gave samples during acute or convalescent COVID-19. The cDNA or gDNA used as material had been derived from T cells, B-cell-depleted T cells, or PBMCs.

Original handling: Reference gene primer amplification gave estimated nucleated cell counts. Sequencing was performed with immunoSEQ multiplex PCR; in TCRdb, only in-frame clones are kept and a portion is missing. V, J and clone size reflect that table, while D and trimming were determined from the DNA. The sample has approximately 270,000 clones, about nine tenths seen once. This CDR3 contains 13 residues. The V gene's germline CDR1 is SQVTM and CDR2 ANQGSEA. V lost 6 bases and J lost 5; bases outside the gene matches: 7. Sequenced material: peripheral blood. The chain links TRBV29-1 to TRBJ2-3, with 8 bases aligning to TRBD1. The sequence was collected from a middle-aged man with acute or convalescent COVID-19. This CDR3 is CSVRDRSRDTQYF. The CDR3 DNA follows: TGCAGCGTACGGGACAGGAGTAGAGATACGCAGTATTTT.